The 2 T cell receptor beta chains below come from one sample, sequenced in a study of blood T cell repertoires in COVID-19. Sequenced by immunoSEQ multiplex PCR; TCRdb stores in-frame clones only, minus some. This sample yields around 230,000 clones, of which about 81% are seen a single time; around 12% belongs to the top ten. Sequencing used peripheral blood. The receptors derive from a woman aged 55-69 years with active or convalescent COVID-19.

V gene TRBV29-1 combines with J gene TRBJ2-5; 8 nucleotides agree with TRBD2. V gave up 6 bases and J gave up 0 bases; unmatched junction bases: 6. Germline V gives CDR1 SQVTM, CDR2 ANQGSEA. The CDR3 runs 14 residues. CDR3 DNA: TGCAGCGTCCAGCGGGGGACGTACCAAGAGACCCAGTACTTC. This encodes CSVQRGTYQETQYF.

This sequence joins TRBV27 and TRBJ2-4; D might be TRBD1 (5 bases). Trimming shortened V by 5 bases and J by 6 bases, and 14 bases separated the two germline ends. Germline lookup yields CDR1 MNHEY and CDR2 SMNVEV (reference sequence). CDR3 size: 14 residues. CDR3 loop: CASSPRQPPNIQYF. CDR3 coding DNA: TGTGCCAGCAGTCCCCGACAGCCGCCAAACATTCAGTACTTC.